The present T cell receptor (beta chain) was sequenced within a study of shared T cell receptors in the human thymus. This CDR3 region has 16 residues. Germline V gene lookup returns CDR1 SGHTA and CDR2 FQGNSA. The V and J ends lost 8 bases and 1 base respectively, with 20 bases between them. Here immunoSEQ multiplex PCR was the method, and the copy in TCRdb shows in-frame clones only, minus some. The top ten hold 0.009% to 0.0095% of the sample, which has 500,000 to 850,000 clones, more than 75% seen once. This clone was counted a single time. These data were also filed under a second study, of human thymus T cells. This second study says: Thymic tissue was derived from resections collected during corrective heart surgery.

Sequencing was done on a sample of thymocytes. The rearrangement links TRBV7-2 to TRBJ2-5; D perhaps matches TRBD2 (6 bases). The TCR comes from a boy under three years old with a congenital heart defect. DNA of the CDR3: TGTGCCAGCGCCCTCATTCAGCGGGCCCTCCAAGAGACCCAGTACTTC. Protein product: CASALIQRALQETQYF.